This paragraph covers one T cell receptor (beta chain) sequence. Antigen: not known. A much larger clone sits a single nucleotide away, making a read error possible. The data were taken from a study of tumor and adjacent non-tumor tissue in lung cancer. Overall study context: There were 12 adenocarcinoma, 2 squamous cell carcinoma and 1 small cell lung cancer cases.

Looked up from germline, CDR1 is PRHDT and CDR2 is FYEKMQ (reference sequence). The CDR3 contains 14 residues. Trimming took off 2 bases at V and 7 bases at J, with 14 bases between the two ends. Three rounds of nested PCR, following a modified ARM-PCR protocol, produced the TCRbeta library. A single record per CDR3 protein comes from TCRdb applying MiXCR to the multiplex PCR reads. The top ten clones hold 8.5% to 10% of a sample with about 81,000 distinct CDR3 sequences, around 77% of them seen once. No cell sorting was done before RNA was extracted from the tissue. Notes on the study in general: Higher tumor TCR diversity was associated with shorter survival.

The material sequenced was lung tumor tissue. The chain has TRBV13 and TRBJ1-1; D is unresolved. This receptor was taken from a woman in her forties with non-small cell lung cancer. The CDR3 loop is CASSLRSGGLEAFF. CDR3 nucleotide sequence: TGTGCCAGCAGCTTACGGTCAGGCGGGCTTGAAGCTTTCTTT.